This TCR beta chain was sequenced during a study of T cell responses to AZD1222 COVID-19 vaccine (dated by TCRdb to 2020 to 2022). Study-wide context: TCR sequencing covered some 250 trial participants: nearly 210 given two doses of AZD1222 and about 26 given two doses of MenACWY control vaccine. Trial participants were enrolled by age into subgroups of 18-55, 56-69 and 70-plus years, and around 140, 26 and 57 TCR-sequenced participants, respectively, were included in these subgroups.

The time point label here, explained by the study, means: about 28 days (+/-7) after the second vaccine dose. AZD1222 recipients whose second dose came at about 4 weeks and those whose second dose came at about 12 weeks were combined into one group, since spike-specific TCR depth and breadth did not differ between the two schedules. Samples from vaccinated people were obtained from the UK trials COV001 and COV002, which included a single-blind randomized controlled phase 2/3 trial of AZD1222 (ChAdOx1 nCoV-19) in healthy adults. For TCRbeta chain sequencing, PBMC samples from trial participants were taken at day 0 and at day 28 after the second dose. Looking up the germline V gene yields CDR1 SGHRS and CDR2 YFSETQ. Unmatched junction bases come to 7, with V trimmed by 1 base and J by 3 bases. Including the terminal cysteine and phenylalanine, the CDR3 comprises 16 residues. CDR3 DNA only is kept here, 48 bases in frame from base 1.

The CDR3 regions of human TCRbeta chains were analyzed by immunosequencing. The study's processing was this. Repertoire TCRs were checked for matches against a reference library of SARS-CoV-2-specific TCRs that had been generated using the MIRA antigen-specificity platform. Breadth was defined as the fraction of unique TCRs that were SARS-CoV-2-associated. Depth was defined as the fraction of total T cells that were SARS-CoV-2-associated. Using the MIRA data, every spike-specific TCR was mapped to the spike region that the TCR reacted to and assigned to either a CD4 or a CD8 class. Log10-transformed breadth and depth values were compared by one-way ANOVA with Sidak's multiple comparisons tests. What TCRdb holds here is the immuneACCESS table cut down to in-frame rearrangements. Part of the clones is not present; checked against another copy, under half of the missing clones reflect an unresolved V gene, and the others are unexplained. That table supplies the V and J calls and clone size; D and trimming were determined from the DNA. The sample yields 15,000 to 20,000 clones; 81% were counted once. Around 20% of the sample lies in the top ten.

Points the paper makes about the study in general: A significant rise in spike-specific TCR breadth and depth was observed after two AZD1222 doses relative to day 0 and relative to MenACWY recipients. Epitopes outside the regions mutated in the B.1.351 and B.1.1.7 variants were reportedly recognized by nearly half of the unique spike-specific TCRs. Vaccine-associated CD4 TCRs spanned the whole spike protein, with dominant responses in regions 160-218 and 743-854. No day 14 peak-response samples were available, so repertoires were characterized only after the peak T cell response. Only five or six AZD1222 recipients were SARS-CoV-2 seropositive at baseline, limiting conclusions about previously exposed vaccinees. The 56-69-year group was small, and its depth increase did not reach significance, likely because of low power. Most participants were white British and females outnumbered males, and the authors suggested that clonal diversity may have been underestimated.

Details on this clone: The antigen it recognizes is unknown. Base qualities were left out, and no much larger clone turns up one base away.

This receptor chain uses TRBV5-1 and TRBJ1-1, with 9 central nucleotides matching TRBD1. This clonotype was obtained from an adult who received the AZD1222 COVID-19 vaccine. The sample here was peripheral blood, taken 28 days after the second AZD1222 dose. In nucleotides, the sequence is TGCGCCAGCAGCTTGTCGACAGGGGGTTGGGACACTGAAGCTTTCTTT. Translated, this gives CASSLSTGGWDTEAFF.